A selection of T cell receptor beta chains follows, all from one sample in a study of shared clonotypes between healthy human individuals. Data came from immunoSEQ multiplex PCR; TCRdb stores just in-frame clones and leaves some out. The repertoire holds more than 2 million clones, with 95% as singletons. Sample: naive CD4+ T cells sorted from blood. The receptors originated from a man aged 18-30 years in good health. The conserved cysteine and the conserved F or W are not part of the CDR3 here. D genes are given only for firm matches.

v_call: TRBV7-9; d_call: NA; j_call: TRBJ1-5; cdr3_aa: ASSFNGNQPQH
v_call: TRBV7-9; d_call: NA; j_call: TRBJ1-1; cdr3_aa: ASSLERGNTEAF
v_call: TRBV4-1; d_call: TRBD1; j_call: TRBJ2-1; cdr3_aa: ASSQEPGGYEQF
v_call: TRBV7-9; d_call: NA; j_call: TRBJ1-6; cdr3_aa: ASGPGLLNSPLH
v_call: TRBV30; d_call: TRBD1; j_call: TRBJ1-2; cdr3_aa: AWSKTGSYGYT
v_call: TRBV6-6; d_call: TRBD2; j_call: TRBJ2-2; cdr3_aa: ASRGASGANTGELF
v_call: TRBV5-1; d_call: NA; j_call: TRBJ2-3; cdr3_aa: ASSSSGGGGSDTQY
v_call: TRBV5-4; d_call: TRBD1; j_call: TRBJ2-7; cdr3_aa: ASIIAGTGDYEQY
v_call: TRBV10-3; d_call: NA; j_call: TRBJ2-3; cdr3_aa: AIRGHPTDTQY
v_call: TRBV6-5; d_call: TRBD1; j_call: TRBJ1-6; cdr3_aa: ASSYSGGTLH
v_call: TRBV30; d_call: NA; j_call: TRBJ2-5; cdr3_aa: AWSVGTETQY
v_call: TRBV4-1; d_call: NA; j_call: TRBJ1-1; cdr3_aa: ASSQNSGLDTEAF
v_call: TRBV7-8; d_call: NA; j_call: TRBJ2-1; cdr3_aa: ASSLVGSGKNNEQF
v_call: TRBV13; d_call: TRBD2; j_call: TRBJ2-3; cdr3_aa: ASSPRLAGGPDTQY
v_call: TRBV6-5; d_call: NA; j_call: TRBJ2-5; cdr3_aa: ASSYSGREETQY
v_call: TRBV18; d_call: TRBD2; j_call: TRBJ2-7; cdr3_aa: ASSDQAGGFYEQY
v_call: TRBV6-5; d_call: NA; j_call: TRBJ2-4; cdr3_aa: ASSYSPGLNIQY
v_call: TRBV6-5; d_call: NA; j_call: TRBJ2-2; cdr3_aa: ASSYRQGRTGELF
v_call: TRBV28; d_call: NA; j_call: TRBJ1-2; cdr3_aa: ASSVQGPNYGYT
v_call: TRBV7-9; d_call: NA; j_call: TRBJ2-1; cdr3_aa: ASSPIRSSYNEQF
v_call: TRBV10-2; d_call: TRBD2; j_call: TRBJ2-3; cdr3_aa: ASSETSGGPPDTQY
v_call: TRBV7-2; d_call: TRBD1; j_call: TRBJ1-2; cdr3_aa: ASRKGDREGGYT
v_call: TRBV28; d_call: TRBD1; j_call: TRBJ1-4; cdr3_aa: ASSLLGQGASNEKLF
v_call: TRBV9; d_call: NA; j_call: TRBJ1-6; cdr3_aa: ASSVGGGNSPLH
v_call: TRBV7-8; d_call: TRBD2; j_call: TRBJ2-1; cdr3_aa: ASSRTSVVEQF
v_call: TRBV19; d_call: TRBD2; j_call: TRBJ2-4; cdr3_aa: ASSIVPGGLAKNIQY
v_call: TRBV9; d_call: NA; j_call: TRBJ2-5; cdr3_aa: ASSDQGGGETQY